Here is one TCR beta chain with its context. What it binds is not known. V was pared by 0 bases and J by 3 bases, with 10 bases between. The CDR3 is 15 residues long. Looked up from germline, CDR1 is SGHTA and CDR2 is FQGTGA. This entry comes from a study of OX40 agonist ivuxolimab in advanced cancers. Study-level information: Three patients, one with hepatocellular carcinoma and two with cutaneous melanoma, responded partially.

Study-wide points: Blood T cells, both CD4+ and CD8+, expanded clonally by week 6 at 0.1 to 3.0 mg/kg. The average count of expanded clones was higher among CD8+ T cells than among CD4+. Normalized T-cell clonal expansion was also low in some nonresponders.

Only in-frame clones appear in the TCRdb table, and some are missing; sequencing was by immunoSEQ multiplex PCR. The table lists approximately 60,000 clones, around 86% of them singletons. The clonotype originates from an adult with an advanced solid tumor such as melanoma, head and neck, liver or kidney cancer. This specimen was CD4+ or CD8+ T cells sorted from blood, taken in a trial of the OX40 agonist ivuxolimab. The gene calls are TRBV7-3 and TRBJ2-3, with unresolved D. CDR3 protein: CASSLTRSLTDTQYF. The CDR3 nucleotides read TGTGCCAGCAGCTTAACGAGGAGTTTGACAGATACGCAGTATTTT.